The 5 T cell receptor beta chains below come from one sample, sequenced in a study of T cell responses to AZD1222 COVID-19 vaccine. Measured with immunoSEQ multiplex PCR; TCRdb has only the in-frame clones, and not every one. The data contain about 140,000 clones, 93% of them singletons. The specimen was peripheral blood, collected on day 0 of AZD1222 vaccination. Every receptor here comes from an adult in good health.

The chain recombines TRBV5-6 with TRBJ2-7, with D maybe TRBD2 (6 bases). V was shortened by 4 bases and J by 0 bases, with 20 bases between the two germline ends. The CDR3 consists of 17 residues. Germline CDR1 is SGHDT and CDR2 is YYEEEE. The chain's CDR3 is CASSPVVRGLYSYEQYF. CDR3 DNA sequence: TGTGCCAGCAGCCCGGTAGTCCGGGGACTGTACTCCTACGAGCAGTACTTC.

The chain combines TRBV3-1 (or the pseudogene TRBV3-2) with TRBJ1-6, with 7 bases matching TRBD1. This CDR3 comprises 16 residues. Germline CDR1 is LGHDT and CDR2 is YNNKEL (reference sequence). V was clipped by 0 bases and J by 4 bases; unmatched bases: 3. Here the CDR3 DNA reads TGTGCCAGCAGCCAAGATACAGGGGCTTATAATTCACCCCTCCACTTT. It specifies CASSQDTGAYNSPLHF.

The V and J genes are TRBV28 and TRBJ1-1; D unclear. The V gene lost 4 bases and the J gene lost 1 base, with 16 bases spanning the gap. The CDR3 spans 16 residues. Germline assignment: CDR1 MDHEN and CDR2 SYDVKM. CDR3 DNA sequence: TGTGCCAGCAGTTACACCCTTGGCAGATCGAACACTGAAGCTTTCTTT. This codes for CASSYTLGRSNTEAFF.

This clone was detected only once. The chain recombines TRBV5-6 with TRBJ1-5; D gene uncertain. The CDR3 runs to 14 residues. Germline V gene sequence: CDR1 SGHDT, CDR2 YYEEEE. Trimming shortened V by 4 bases and J by 1 base, and 9 bases separated the two germline ends. The CDR3, as DNA: TGTGCCAGCAGCGTCACAGCGAGCAATCAGCCCCAGCATTTT. Protein: CASSVTASNQPQHF.

The rearrangement links TRBV30 to TRBJ1-3; unclear D gene. The germline V gene has CDR1 GTSNPN and CDR2 SVGIG (reference sequence). V was trimmed by 3 bases and J by 6 bases, leaving 9 bases between them. This CDR3 has 12 residues. The CDR3 loop reads CAWSEGLNTIYF. The DNA for the CDR3 is TGTGCCTGGAGCGAAGGTTTAAACACCATATATTTT.